This T cell receptor beta chain originates from a study of T cell responses to AZD1222 COVID-19 vaccine. Notes on the study in general: It was only after the peak T cell response that any repertoires were sampled. Spike-specific TCR breadth and depth were elevated following two AZD1222 doses.

Using immunoSEQ multiplex PCR, the repertoire was profiled, and TCRdb retains in-frame clones only, with some absent. The sample shows about 150,000 clones, about 90% of them seen only once. A word on this clone: What it binds is unknown.

V shed 1 base and J 4 bases; nucleotides not matched to a gene: 5. This CDR3 comprises 17 residues. Per the germline V gene, CDR1 is SGHNT and CDR2 is YENEEA. The sample was peripheral blood, taken 28 days after the second AZD1222 dose. The chain recombines TRBV11-3 with TRBJ2-3, with TRBD2 identical over 13 bases. The source is an adult who received the AZD1222 COVID-19 vaccine. CDR3 DNA: TGTGCCAGCAGCTTAGGACACGGACTAGCGGGAGCAGATACGCAGTATTTT. Translating it yields CASSLGHGLAGADTQYF.